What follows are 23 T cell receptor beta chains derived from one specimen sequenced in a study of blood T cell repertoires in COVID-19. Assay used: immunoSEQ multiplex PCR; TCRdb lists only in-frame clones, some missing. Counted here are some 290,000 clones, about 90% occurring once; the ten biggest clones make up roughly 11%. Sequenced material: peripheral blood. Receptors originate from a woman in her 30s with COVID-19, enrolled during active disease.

CDR3 loop: CASSEGDSGANVLTF. The CDR3 nucleotides are TGTGCCAGCAGCGAGGGGGACTCTGGGGCCAACGTCCTGACTTTC. The chain employs TRBV7-9 and TRBJ2-6; weak D call: TRBD1 (6 bases). V lost 5 bases and J 0 bases, leaving 8 bases between the germline ends. This CDR3 spans 15 amino acids. CDR1 and CDR2 (germline): SEHNR, FQNEAQ (reference sequence). The full variable domain, its missing parts supplied by reference TRBV7-9 and TRBJ2-6, is DTGVSQNPRHKITKRGQNVTFRCDPISEHNRLYWYRQTLGQGPEFLTYFQNEAQLEKSRLLSDRFSAERPKGSFSTLEIQRTEQGDSAMYLCASSEGDSGANVLTFGAGSRLTVL.

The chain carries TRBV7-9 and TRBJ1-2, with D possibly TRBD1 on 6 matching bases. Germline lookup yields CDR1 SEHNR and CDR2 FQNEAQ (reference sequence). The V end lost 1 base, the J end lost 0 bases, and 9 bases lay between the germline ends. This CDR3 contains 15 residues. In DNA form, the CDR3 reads TGTGCCAGCAGCTTAGACAGGGCGGCTAACTATGGCTACACCTTC. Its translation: CASSLDRAANYGYTF.

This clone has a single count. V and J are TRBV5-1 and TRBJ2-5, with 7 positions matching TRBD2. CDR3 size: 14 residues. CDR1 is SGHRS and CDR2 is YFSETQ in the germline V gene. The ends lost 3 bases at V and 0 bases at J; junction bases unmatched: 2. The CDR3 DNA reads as TGCGCCAGCAGCTGGGGAGGGTACCAAGAGACCCAGTACTTC. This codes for CASSWGGYQETQYF. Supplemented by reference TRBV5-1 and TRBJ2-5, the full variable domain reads KAGVTQTPRYLIKTRGQQVTLSCSPISGHRSVSWYQQTPGQGLQFLFEYFSETQRNKGNFPGRFSGRQFSNSRSEMNVSTLELGDSALYLCASSWGGYQETQYFGPGTRLLVL.

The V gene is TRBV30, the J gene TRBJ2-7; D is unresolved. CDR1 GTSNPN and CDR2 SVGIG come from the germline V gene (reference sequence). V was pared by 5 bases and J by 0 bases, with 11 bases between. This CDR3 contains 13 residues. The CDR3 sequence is CAWDDTFSYEQYF. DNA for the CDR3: TGTGCCTGGGATGACACTTTCTCCTACGAGCAGTACTTC.

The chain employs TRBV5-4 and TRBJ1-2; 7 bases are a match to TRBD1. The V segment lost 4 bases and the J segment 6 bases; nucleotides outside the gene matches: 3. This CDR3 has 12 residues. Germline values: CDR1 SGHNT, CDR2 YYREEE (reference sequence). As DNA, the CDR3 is TGTGCCAGCAGCCCGACAGGGAATGGCTACACCTTC. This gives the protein CASSPTGNGYTF.

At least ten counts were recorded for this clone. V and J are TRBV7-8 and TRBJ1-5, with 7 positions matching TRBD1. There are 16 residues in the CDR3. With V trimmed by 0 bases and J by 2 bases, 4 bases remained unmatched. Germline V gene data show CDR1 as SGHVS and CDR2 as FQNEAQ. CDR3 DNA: TGTGCCAGCAGCTTAGCTTCCAGGGGGGGCAATCAGCCCCAGCATTTT. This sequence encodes CASSLASRGGNQPQHF. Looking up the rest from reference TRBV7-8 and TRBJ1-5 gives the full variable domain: GAGVSQSPRYKVAKRGQDVALRCDPISGHVSLFWYQQALGQGPEFLTYFQNEAQLDKSGLPSDRFFAERPEGSVSTLKIQRTQQEDSAVYLCASSLASRGGNQPQHFGDGTRLSIL.

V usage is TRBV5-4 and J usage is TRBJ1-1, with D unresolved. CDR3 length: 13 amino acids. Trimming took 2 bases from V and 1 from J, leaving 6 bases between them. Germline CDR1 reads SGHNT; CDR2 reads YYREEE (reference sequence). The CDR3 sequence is CASSFTGNTEAFF. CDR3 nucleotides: TGTGCCAGCAGCTTCACGGGGAACACTGAAGCTTTCTTT.

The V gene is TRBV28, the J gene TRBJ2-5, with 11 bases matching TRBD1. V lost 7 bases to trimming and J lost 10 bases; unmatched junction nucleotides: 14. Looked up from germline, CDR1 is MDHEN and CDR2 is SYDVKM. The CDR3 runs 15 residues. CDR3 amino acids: CASTEAGTGGTNQYF. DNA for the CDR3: TGTGCCAGCACCGAGGCCGGGACAGGGGGTACCAACCAGTACTTC. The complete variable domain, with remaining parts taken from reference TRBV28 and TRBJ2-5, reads DVKVTQSSRYLVKRTGEKVFLECVQDMDHENMFWYRQDPGLGLRLIYFSYDVKMKEKGDIPEGYSVSREKKERFSLILESASTNQTSMYLCASTEAGTGGTNQYFGPGTRLLVL.

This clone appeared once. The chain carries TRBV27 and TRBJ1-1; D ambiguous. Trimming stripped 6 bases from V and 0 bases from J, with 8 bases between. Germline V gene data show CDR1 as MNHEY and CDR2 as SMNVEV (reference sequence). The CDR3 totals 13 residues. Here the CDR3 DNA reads TGTGCCAGCAGCAGACAAATGAACACTGAAGCTTTCTTT. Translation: CASSRQMNTEAFF.

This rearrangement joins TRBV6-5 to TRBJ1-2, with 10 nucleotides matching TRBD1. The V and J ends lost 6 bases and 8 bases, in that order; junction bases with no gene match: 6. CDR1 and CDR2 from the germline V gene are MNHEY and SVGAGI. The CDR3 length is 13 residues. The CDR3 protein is CASSWDRGIGYTF. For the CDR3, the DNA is TGTGCCAGCAGCTGGGACAGGGGAATCGGCTACACCTTC.

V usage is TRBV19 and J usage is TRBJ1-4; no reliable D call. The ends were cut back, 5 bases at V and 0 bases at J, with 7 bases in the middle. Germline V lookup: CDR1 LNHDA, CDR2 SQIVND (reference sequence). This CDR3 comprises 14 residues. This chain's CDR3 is CASSQTATNEKLFF. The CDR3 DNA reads TGTGCCAGTAGTCAGACTGCAACTAATGAAAAACTGTTTTTT.

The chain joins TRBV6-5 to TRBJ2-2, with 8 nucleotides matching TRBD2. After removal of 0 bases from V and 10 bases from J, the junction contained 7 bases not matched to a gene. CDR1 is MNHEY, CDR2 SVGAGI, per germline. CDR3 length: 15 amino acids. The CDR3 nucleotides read TGTGCCAGCAGTTACTCTAGCGGGGTTGACGTGGAGCTGTTTTTT. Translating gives CASSYSSGVDVELFF.

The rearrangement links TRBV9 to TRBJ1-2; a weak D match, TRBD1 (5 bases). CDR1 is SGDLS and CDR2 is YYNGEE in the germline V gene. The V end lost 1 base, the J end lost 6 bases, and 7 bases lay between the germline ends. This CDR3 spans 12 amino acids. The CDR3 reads CASSVWGDGYTF. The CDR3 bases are TGTGCCAGCAGCGTATGGGGGGATGGCTACACCTTC.

The CDR3 region is CASSALGRWNTEAFF. CDR3 nucleotide sequence: TGTGCCAGCAGCGCCTTGGGGCGGTGGAACACTGAAGCTTTCTTT. V usage is TRBV9 and J usage is TRBJ1-1; maybe TRBD1 (5 bases). This CDR3 comprises 15 residues. Trimming pared 3 bases from V and 1 base from J, leaving 13 bases between. In germline, CDR1 is SGDLS, CDR2 YYNGEE.

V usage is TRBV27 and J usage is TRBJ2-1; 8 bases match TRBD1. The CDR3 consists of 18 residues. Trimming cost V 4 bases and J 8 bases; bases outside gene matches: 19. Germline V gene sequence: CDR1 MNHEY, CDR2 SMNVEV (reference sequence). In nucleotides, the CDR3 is TGTGCCAGCAGTTCCAACATGGATTGGACAGGGAAGAGCCATGAGCAGTTCTTC. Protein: CASSSNMDWTGKSHEQFF.

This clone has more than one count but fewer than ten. In DNA form, the CDR3 reads TGTGCCAGCACCGGGGGGGAGACCCAGTACTTC. This translates into CASTGGETQYF. This chain connects TRBV6-5 to TRBJ2-5, with TRBD2 matching over 7 bases. Trimming at V came to 7 bases and at J to 5 bases, leaving 1 base not matched to a gene. This CDR3 contains 11 residues. Germline V gene data show CDR1 as MNHEY and CDR2 as SVGAGI.

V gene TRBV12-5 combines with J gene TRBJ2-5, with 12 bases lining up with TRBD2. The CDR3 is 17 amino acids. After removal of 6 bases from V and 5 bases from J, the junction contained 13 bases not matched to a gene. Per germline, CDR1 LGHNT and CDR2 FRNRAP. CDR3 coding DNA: TGTGCTAGTGGCGCCGGACTAGCGGGGACGGCTGGGGAGACCCAGTACTTC. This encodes CASGAGLAGTAGETQYF.

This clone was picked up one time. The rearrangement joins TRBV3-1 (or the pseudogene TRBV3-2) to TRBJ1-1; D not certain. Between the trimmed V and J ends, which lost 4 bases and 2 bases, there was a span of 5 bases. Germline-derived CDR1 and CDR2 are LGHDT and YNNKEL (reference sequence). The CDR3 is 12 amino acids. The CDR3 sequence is CASSRYNTEAFF. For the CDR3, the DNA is TGTGCCAGCAGCCGTTATAACACTGAAGCTTTCTTT.

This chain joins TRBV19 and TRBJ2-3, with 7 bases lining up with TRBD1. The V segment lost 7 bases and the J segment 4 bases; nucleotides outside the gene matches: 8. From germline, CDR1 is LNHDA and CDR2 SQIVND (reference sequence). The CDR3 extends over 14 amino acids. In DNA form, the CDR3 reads TGTGCCAGTAATCGGGACAGCCCCGCAGATACGCAGTATTTT. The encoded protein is CASNRDSPADTQYF.

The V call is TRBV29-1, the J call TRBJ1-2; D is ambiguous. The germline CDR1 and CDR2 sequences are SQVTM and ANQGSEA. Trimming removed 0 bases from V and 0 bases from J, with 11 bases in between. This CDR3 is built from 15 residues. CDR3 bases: TGCAGCGTTGAAGATGATTTTGAGGCTAACTATGGCTACACCTTC. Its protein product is CSVEDDFEANYGYTF.

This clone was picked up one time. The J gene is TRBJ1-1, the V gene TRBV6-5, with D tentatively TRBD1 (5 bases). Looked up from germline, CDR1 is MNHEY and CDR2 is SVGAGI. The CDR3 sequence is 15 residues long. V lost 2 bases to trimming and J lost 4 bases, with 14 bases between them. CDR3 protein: CASSYGGEGSTEAFF. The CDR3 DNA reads TGTGCCAGCAGTTACGGGGGGGAGGGGAGCACTGAAGCTTTCTTT.

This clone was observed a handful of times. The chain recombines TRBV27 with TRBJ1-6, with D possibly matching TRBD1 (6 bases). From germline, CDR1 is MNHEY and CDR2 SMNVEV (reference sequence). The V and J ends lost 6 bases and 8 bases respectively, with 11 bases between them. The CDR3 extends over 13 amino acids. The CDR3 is CASRARTDSPLHF. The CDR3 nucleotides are TGTGCCAGCAGAGCTAGGACAGATTCACCCCTCCACTTT.

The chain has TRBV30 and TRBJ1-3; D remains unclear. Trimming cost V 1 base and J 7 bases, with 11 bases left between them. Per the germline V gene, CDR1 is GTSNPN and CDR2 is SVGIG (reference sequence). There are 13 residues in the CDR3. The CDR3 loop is CAWSAVGGNTIYF. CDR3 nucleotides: TGTGCCTGGAGTGCCGTCGGAGGGAACACCATATATTTT.